This entry lists 27 T cell receptor beta chains sequenced from one sample in a study of vaccination and CD4 T cells after COVID-19. Their antigens remain unidentified. Cultured CD4+ T-cell DNA underwent Oncomine TCR Beta short-read sequencing. MiXCR was run by TCRdb on the PCR reads, yielding one entry per CDR3 protein. The sample yields approximately 3,700 distinct CDR3 sequences, 15% to 20% seen once. Treatment: roughly 11-day PBMC culture with coronavirus spike peptide pools or control peptides (ViraFEST assay). Material for sequencing was CD4+ T cells from blood, cultured in vitro. All receptors come from a human donor who had recovered from COVID-19.

This chain connects TRBV30 to TRBJ1-2; D is perhaps TRBD1 (5 bases). Germline V gene sequence: CDR1 GTSNPN, CDR2 SVGIG (reference sequence). This CDR3 contains 14 residues. V was trimmed by 0 bases and J by 7 bases, leaving 15 bases between them. In DNA, the CDR3 is TGTGCCTGGAGTGTTGGGGGGGGACTACGTGGCTACACCTTC. Its translation: CAWSVGGGLRGYTF.

The V call is TRBV12-3 or TRBV12-4, the J call TRBJ1-5, with unresolved D. The CDR3 runs 15 residues. Deletions cut 2 bases from V and 2 bases from J, with 10 bases between. The CDR3 region is CASSLTEWGNQPQHF. The CDR3, as DNA: TGTGCCAGCAGTTTAACCGAATGGGGCAATCAGCCCCAGCATTTT.

V and J are TRBV5-1 and TRBJ2-7; 10 bases fit TRBD1. Germline lookup yields CDR1 SGHRS and CDR2 YFSETQ. The junction had 4 bases not matched to a gene; V was cut back by 3 bases and J by 4 bases. The CDR3 consists of 14 residues. The DNA for the CDR3 is TGCGCCAGCAGCTCGTCGGGACAGGGGTACGAGCAGTACTTC. Translating it yields CASSSSGQGYEQYF.

The chain employs TRBV28 and TRBJ2-7; D remains ambiguous. Trimming removed 5 bases at V and 3 bases at J, with 8 bases between. The length of the CDR3 is 12 residues. Per germline, CDR1 MDHEN and CDR2 SYDVKM. CDR3 loop: CASSVTGYEQYF. The CDR3 DNA reads as TGTGCCAGCAGTGTTACGGGCTACGAGCAGTACTTC.

Written as DNA, the CDR3 is TGCGCCAGCAGAAATACTATGGGGGGCGAGAGAACCGGGGAGCTGTTTTTT. Amino acids: CASRNTMGGERTGELFF. V gene TRBV4-1 combines with J gene TRBJ2-2, with D possibly being TRBD1 or TRBD2 (6 bases each). The CDR3 totals 17 residues. With 6 bases removed from V and 5 bases from J, the gap between germline ends came to 22 bases. Germline assignment: CDR1 MGHRA and CDR2 YSYEKL.

The chain employs TRBV29-1 and TRBJ1-1; the match to TRBD1 covers 7 bases. With V trimmed by 7 bases and J by 10 bases, 18 bases remained unmatched. The germline V gene has CDR1 SQVTM and CDR2 ANQGSEA. The CDR3 contains 14 residues. DNA of the CDR3: TGCAGCGCCGGGACAGCCGGCCAGAGATCGGGAGCTTTCTTT. Its protein is CSAGTAGQRSGAFF.

CDR3 sequence reads: CASSYGGLLSGANVLTF. The CDR3 DNA follows: TGTGCCAGCAGTTACGGGGGACTACTCTCTGGGGCCAACGTCCTGACTTTC. V gene TRBV6-5 combines with J gene TRBJ2-6; 7 nucleotides line up with TRBD2. Germline V gene sequence: CDR1 MNHEY, CDR2 SVGAGI. CDR3 size: 17 residues. Losses at the gene ends were 2 bases for V and 0 bases for J; bases not matched to a gene: 4.

This rearrangement joins TRBV20-1 to TRBJ1-1; D call uncertain. The CDR3 totals 14 residues. The germline V gene encodes CDR1 DFQATT and CDR2 SNEGSKA (reference sequence). V lost 5 bases to trimming and J lost 4 bases, with 17 bases between them. The CDR3 is CSAPIRLTSTEAFF. CDR3 DNA: TGCAGTGCTCCTATCCGACTTACGAGCACTGAAGCTTTCTTT.

This clonotype came up a few times. The chain joins TRBV19 to TRBJ1-5, with 8 nucleotides matching TRBD1. V shed 5 bases, J shed 6 bases, and the junction held 3 bases outside the gene matches. Germline CDR1 reads LNHDA; CDR2 reads SQIVND (reference sequence). CDR3 size: 13 residues. The CDR3 nucleotides are TGTGCCAGTAGTCTACAGGGGGGTCAGCCCCAGCATTTT. The encoded protein is CASSLQGGQPQHF.

The rearrangement uses TRBV9 and TRBJ2-2; 7 positions match TRBD2. The ends lost 4 bases at V and 6 bases at J; junction bases unmatched: 12. Germline-derived CDR1 and CDR2 are SGDLS and YYNGEE. The CDR3 is 16 amino acids. DNA for the CDR3: TGTGCCAGCAGCCCCGCAGCGGGGAACTCCGCCGGGGAGCTGTTTTTT. Translating gives CASSPAAGNSAGELFF.

The chain couples TRBV29-1 to TRBJ2-3; 8 positions agree with TRBD2. The CDR3 contains 14 residues. V gave up 3 bases and J gave up 3 bases; unmatched junction bases: 5. CDR1 and CDR2 from the germline V gene are SQVTM and ANQGSEA. CDR3 amino acids: CSVDYGGGTDTQYF. The CDR3 bases are TGCAGCGTTGATTACGGGGGGGGGACAGATACGCAGTATTTT.

The chain uses TRBV9 and TRBJ1-1, with 8 nucleotides matching TRBD1. The CDR3 extends over 15 amino acids. From germline, CDR1 is SGDLS and CDR2 YYNGEE. The J segment lost 4 bases and the V segment lost 1 base, leaving 6 bases of the junction unmatched. This CDR3 reads CASSVQGAGSTEAFF. The DNA for the CDR3 is TGTGCCAGCAGCGTACAGGGGGCGGGCAGCACTGAAGCTTTCTTT.

By sample fraction, this clonotype is medium-sized (0.01 to 0.1%). The chain uses TRBV6-1 and TRBJ1-1, with 11 bases fitting TRBD1. The ends lost 4 bases at V and 8 bases at J; junction bases unmatched: 6. The CDR3 totals 14 residues. Looked up from germline, CDR1 is MNHNS and CDR2 is SASEGT. The DNA for the CDR3 is TGTGCCAGCAGTGTAGGGACAGGGGGGGCGGAAGCTTTCTTT. Translating gives CASSVGTGGAEAFF.

As to this clonotype: Germline is not matched at one junction end, which may reflect a read error. The chain recombines TRBV30 with TRBJ1-2; perhaps TRBD1 as D (6 bases). Germline assignment: CDR1 GTSNPN and CDR2 SVGIG (reference sequence). The CDR3 is made up of 14 amino acids. The CDR3 region has the DNA TGTGCCTGGAGCCGGGGGGGCTTTAACTATGGCCACACCTTC. As protein: CAWSRGGFNYGHTF.

The chain joins TRBV28 to TRBJ2-3; D perhaps matches TRBD1 (5 bases). Trimming removed 5 bases at V and 2 bases at J, with 11 bases between. Per germline, CDR1 MDHEN and CDR2 SYDVKM. The CDR3 has 14 amino acids. The CDR3 is CASSPQGATDTQYF. CDR3 bases: TGTGCCAGCAGTCCTCAAGGGGCCACAGATACGCAGTATTTT.

This clonotype rates as medium-sized. The chain combines TRBV30 with TRBJ1-2; D uncertain. Per the germline V gene, CDR1 is GTSNPN and CDR2 is SVGIG (reference sequence). V was trimmed by 8 bases and J by 6 bases, leaving 13 bases between them. The CDR3 length is 11 residues. The DNA for the CDR3 is TGTGCCGCGGACGGTCGAAATGGCTACACCTTC. Translated, it gives CAADGRNGYTF. Based on the CDR3 plus reference TRBV30 and TRBJ1-2, the full variable domain is SQTIHQWPATLVQPVGSPLSLECTVEGTSNPNLYWYRQAAGRGLQLLFYSVGIGQISSEVPQNLSASRPQDRQFILSSKKLLLSDSGFYLCAADGRNGYTFGSGTRLTVV.

V gene TRBV5-1 combines with J gene TRBJ2-1; possibly TRBD1 or TRBD2 for D (6 bases each). The CDR3 sequence is 16 residues long. The germline V gene encodes CDR1 SGHRS and CDR2 YFSETQ. The ends were cut back, 5 bases at V and 4 bases at J, with 19 bases in the middle. CDR3: CASRNWGAGTYNEQFF. In DNA, the CDR3 is TGCGCCAGCAGGAACTGGGGGGCCGGGACGTACAATGAGCAGTTCTTC.

This clonotype was detected a few times. V and J are TRBV28 and TRBJ2-7; 8 bases match TRBD1. The germline gives CDR1 MDHEN, CDR2 SYDVKM. Trimming removed 7 bases from V and 3 bases from J; junction bases left unmatched: 2. CDR3 length: 12 residues. The CDR3, as DNA: TGTGCCAGCAAACAGGGGGACTACGAGCAGTACTTC. Its translation: CASKQGDYEQYF.

This clonotype qualifies as large (0.1 to 1%). V usage is TRBV6-1 and J usage is TRBJ1-6; 8 nucleotides agree with TRBD1. Germline trimming cut 5 bases from V and 9 bases from J; bases unmatched to any gene: 3. CDR1 and CDR2 from the germline V gene are MNHNS and SASEGT. The CDR3 has 13 residues. CDR3 in amino acids: CASSTTGASPLHF. The CDR3 DNA is TGTGCCAGCAGTACGACAGGGGCTTCACCCCTCCACTTT.

This clonotype was observed a handful of times. The chain uses TRBV30 and TRBJ1-2; D is unresolved. The germline V and J ends were trimmed by 0 bases and 2 bases, with 10 bases remaining between them. The CDR3 has 14 amino acids. From germline, CDR1 is GTSNPN and CDR2 SVGIG (reference sequence). CDR3 in amino acids: CAWSVSLINYGYTF. CDR3 bases: TGTGCCTGGAGTGTCTCGCTGATAAACTATGGCTACACCTTC.

This clonotype has just a few counts. The chain has TRBV19 and TRBJ1-3; D is undetermined. CDR3 length: 14 amino acids. CDR1 and CDR2 from the germline V gene are LNHDA and SQIVND (reference sequence). Trimming removed 7 bases at V and 2 bases at J, with 12 bases between. Here the CDR3 reads CASKRVTPGNTIYF. The DNA for the CDR3 is TGTGCCAGTAAGAGGGTGACTCCTGGAAACACCATATATTTT.

Relative to its sample, this clonotype is medium-sized (0.01 to 0.1%). This rearrangement joins TRBV6-2 or TRBV6-3 to TRBJ1-2; weak D call: TRBD1 (5 bases). CDR3 length: 14 amino acids. From germline, CDR1 is MNHEY and CDR2 SVGEGT. V lost 4 bases to trimming and J lost 0 bases, with 9 bases between them. The CDR3 loop is CASSLGRTNYGYTF. Here the CDR3 DNA reads TGTGCCAGCAGTTTGGGACGGACTAACTATGGCTACACCTTC.

By share, this clonotype ranks as medium-sized (0.01 to 0.1%). The V gene is TRBV19, the J gene TRBJ1-3; D remains unclear. V lost 11 bases, J lost 5 bases, and 16 bases lay in between. Looked up from germline, CDR1 is LNHDA and CDR2 is SQIVND (reference sequence). The CDR3 is made up of 13 amino acids. The CDR3 DNA sequence: TGTGCCCTCTTTTCGCCTGGACGAAACACCATATATTTT. Translation gives CALFSPGRNTIYF.

By sample fraction, this clonotype is medium-sized (0.01 to 0.1%). The rearrangement links TRBV21-1 to TRBJ2-7; no DNA check was done on the table's D call, TRBD1. TRBV21-1 has pseudogene status. The CDR3 extends over 16 amino acids. CDR3 protein: CASSKAGAGSPYEQYF. For the CDR3, the DNA is TGTGCCAGCAGCAAAGCAGGGGCAGGTTCCCCCTACGAGCAGTACTTC.

This clonotype is labeled as medium-sized. This chain joins TRBV30 and TRBJ1-2, with 9 bases identical to TRBD1. The germline CDR1 and CDR2 sequences are GTSNPN and SVGIG (reference sequence). There are 15 residues in the CDR3. The trim removed 5 bases at V and 2 bases at J, leaving 9 bases unmatched. CDR3 coding DNA: TGTGCCTGGTGGGACAGGGTAAAGTCGAACTATGGCTACACCTTC. This gives the protein CAWWDRVKSNYGYTF.

The chain has TRBV5-1 and TRBJ2-3; TRBD2 matches 16 bases. CDR3 size: 15 residues. From germline, CDR1 is SGHRS and CDR2 YFSETQ. V was pared by 4 bases and J by 6 bases, with 2 bases of the junction left unmatched. CDR3 sequence (DNA): TGCGCCAGCAGCACGGGACTAGCGGGGGGGGATACGCAGTATTTT. Protein product: CASSTGLAGGDTQYF. The whole variable domain, remainder taken from reference TRBV5-1 and TRBJ2-3, is KAGVTQTPRYLIKTRGQQVTLSCSPISGHRSVSWYQQTPGQGLQFLFEYFSETQRNKGNFPGRFSGRQFSNSRSEMNVSTLELGDSALYLCASSTGLAGGDTQYFGPGTRLTVL.

This clonotype has more than one count but fewer than ten. The V gene is TRBV6-5, the J gene TRBJ1-6; D call uncertain. Trimming cost V 4 bases and J 13 bases, with 23 bases left between them. The CDR3 has 16 residues. From germline, CDR1 is MNHEY and CDR2 SVGAGI. The CDR3 DNA sequence: TGTGCCAGCAGTTCCACTAATACACGGCGTGATTGGCCCCTCCACTTT. Its translation is CASSSTNTRRDWPLHF.